The entry below gives a single T cell receptor (beta chain) sequence along with its context. No antigen is known for it. One junction end does not reproduce the germline sequence, and a read error may be involved. Semi-nested PCR with Nested Universal Primer A followed constant-region reverse priming of full-length variable regions. One entry per CDR3 protein results from TCRdb running MiXCR on the 5' RACE reads. Of some 54,000 distinct CDR3 sequences detected, roughly 15% appear once; the ten largest clones hold under 3%. General observations from the study: Tumor Tregs overlapped most with tumor, then blood, naive CD4+ cells.

The material sequenced was naive CD4+ T cells sorted from blood. Subset denoted: naive CD4+ T cells, CD4+CD45RA+CD25-. This TCR came from a female donor with breast cancer.

The CDR3 DNA is TGTGCTAGCAGCAGGGGCGGCCAGTTGGGCAATGAGCAGTTCTTC. Protein sequence: CASSRGGQLGNEQFF. The genes are TRBV7-7 and TRBJ2-1, with a possible D match to TRBD1 (6 bases). The CDR3 is made up of 15 amino acids. From germline, CDR1 is SSHAT and CDR2 FNYEAQ (reference sequence).